This is a list of T cell receptor beta chains from one sample in a study of blood T cell repertoires in COVID-19. Generated by immunoSEQ multiplex PCR, the TCRdb table keeps only in-frame clones and is missing some. The table shows about 180,000 clones, with around 86% occurring only once. Sample: peripheral blood. Every receptor here comes from a woman aged 70-85 years with COVID-19, enrolled during active disease. Each CDR3 is given with its conserved first and last residue. The D gene is left open where the match is weak. Size values are once, few and many counts, or a class for expanded clones, and some rows have none.

V	J	size	D	CDR3	DNA
TRBV5-1	TRBJ2-1	NA	TRBD2	CASSFIAGVKNEQFF	TGCGCCAGCAGCTTCATAGCGGGAGTAAAGAATGAGCAGTTCTTC
TRBV6-6	TRBJ1-6	NA	TRBD1	CASSKQGTLNSPLHF	TGTGCCAGCAGTAAACAGGGGACTTTAAATTCACCCCTCCACTTT
TRBV18	TRBJ2-1	NA	NA	CASSPWTSGTGGNEQFF	TGTGCCAGCTCACCATGGACTAGCGGGACAGGGGGCAATGAGCAGTTCTTC
TRBV7-9	TRBJ2-1	NA	TRBD2	CASSASGLAGGYNEQFF	TGTGCCAGCAGCGCCTCTGGACTAGCGGGAGGGTACAATGAGCAGTTCTTC
TRBV7-2	TRBJ1-5	few	NA	CASSSNPSDLVNQPQHF	TGTGCCAGCAGCTCGAACCCCTCGGACTTAGTAAATCAGCCCCAGCATTTT
TRBV7-3	TRBJ1-3	NA	TRBD1	CASGTGDGNTIYF	TGTGCCAGCGGGACAGGGGATGGAAACACCATATATTTT
TRBV2	TRBJ2-1	NA	NA	CASSERLRLNEQFF	TGTGCCAGCAGTGAACGGTTGCGCCTTAATGAGCAGTTCTTC
TRBV6-5	TRBJ1-2	NA	NA	CASNSRNYGYTF	TGTGCCAGCAATAGTAGAAACTATGGCTACACCTTC
TRBV7-8	TRBJ1-2	NA	NA	CASTIRRDTPFGYTF	TGTGCCAGCACCATCAGACGGGACACCCCATTTGGCTACACCTTC
TRBV5-4	TRBJ2-7	many	TRBD2	CASSFWTRDEQYF	TGTGCCAGCAGCTTTTGGACTAGAGACGAGCAGTACTTC
TRBV18	TRBJ1-1	NA	TRBD1	CASSQNSGGLVTEAFF	TGTGCCAGCTCGCAGAACTCAGGGGGTTTAGTCACTGAAGCTTTCTTT
TRBV6-2/TRBV6-3	TRBJ2-3	NA	NA	CASSYSVGAEPRSPTDTQYF	TGTGCCAGCAGTTACTCGGTAGGGGCCGAACCCCGGAGCCCCACAGATACGCAGTATTTT
TRBV7-8	TRBJ2-5	NA	NA	CASSNRGGEETQYF	TGTGCCAGCAGCAACCGGGGTGGCGAAGAGACCCAGTACTTC
TRBV7-9	TRBJ1-1	few	NA	CASSSVNTEAFF	TGTGCCAGCAGCTCCGTTAACACTGAAGCTTTCTTT
TRBV20-1	TRBJ2-4	NA	TRBD1	CSASQDRPGTNIQYF	TGCAGTGCTAGTCAGGACAGGCCCGGAACGAACATTCAGTACTTC
TRBV6-5	TRBJ2-1	NA	TRBD1	CASRGQALGEQFF	TGTGCCAGCAGGGGACAGGCCTTAGGTGAGCAGTTCTTC
TRBV19	TRBJ1-1	NA	TRBD1	CASGEQGRGAFF	TGTGCCAGTGGCGAACAGGGGCGCGGTGCTTTCTTT
TRBV20-1	TRBJ2-3	NA	TRBD2	CSASSGISDTQYF	TGCAGTGCTAGTAGCGGGATCTCAGATACGCAGTATTTT
TRBV3-1/TRBV3-2	TRBJ2-1	NA	TRBD2	CASKGSGGRGTYNEQFF	TGTGCCAGCAAAGGGAGCGGCGGGAGGGGGACCTACAATGAGCAGTTCTTC
TRBV10-3	TRBJ2-1	NA	NA	CAISESIVSYNEQFF	TGTGCCATCAGTGAGTCGATAGTTTCCTACAATGAGCAGTTCTTC
TRBV12-3/TRBV12-4	TRBJ1-1	NA	NA	CASSFTGDAFF	TGTGCCAGCAGTTTTACAGGTGACGCTTTCTTT
TRBV5-1	TRBJ2-3	NA	TRBD2	CASSLASGTNYPSTDTQYF	TGCGCCAGCAGCTTGGCAAGCGGGACCAACTACCCTAGCACAGATACGCAGTATTTT
TRBV28	TRBJ1-2	NA	NA	CASREDLTGGYTF	TGTGCCAGCAGGGAAGACCTGACAGGTGGCTACACCTTC
TRBV19	TRBJ2-1	NA	NA	CASSYRAGSYYNEQFF	TGTGCCAGTAGTTACCGGGCGGGTAGTTACTACAATGAGCAGTTCTTC
TRBV3-1/TRBV3-2	TRBJ2-7	NA	NA	CASSFRATSSYEQYF	TGTGCCAGCAGCTTCAGGGCCACGAGCTCCTACGAGCAGTACTTC
TRBV6-5	TRBJ1-2	NA	TRBD1	CASKGQGEGGGYTF	TGTGCCAGCAAAGGACAGGGCGAGGGGGGTGGCTACACCTTC
TRBV6-6	TRBJ2-3	NA	NA	CASNSGSDTQYF	TGTGCCAGCAACTCAGGGTCCGATACGCAGTATTTT
TRBV6-6	TRBJ1-5	NA	NA	CASSYPLVDQPQHF	TGTGCCAGCAGTTACCCTCTAGTTGATCAGCCCCAGCATTTT